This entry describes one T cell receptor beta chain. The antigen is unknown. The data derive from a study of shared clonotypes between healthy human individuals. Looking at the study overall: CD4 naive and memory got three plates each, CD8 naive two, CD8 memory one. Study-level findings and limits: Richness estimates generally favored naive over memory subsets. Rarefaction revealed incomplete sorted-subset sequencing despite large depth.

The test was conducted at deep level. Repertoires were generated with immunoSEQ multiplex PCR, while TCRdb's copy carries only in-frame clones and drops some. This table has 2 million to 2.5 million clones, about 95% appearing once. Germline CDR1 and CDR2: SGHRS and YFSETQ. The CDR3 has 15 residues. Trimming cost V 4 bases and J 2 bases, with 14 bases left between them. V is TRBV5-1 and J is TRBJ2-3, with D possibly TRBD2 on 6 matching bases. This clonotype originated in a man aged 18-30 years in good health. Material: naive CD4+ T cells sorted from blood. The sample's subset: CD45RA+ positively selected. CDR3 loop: CASSPRDSTTDTQYF. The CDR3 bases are TGCGCCAGCAGCCCCAGGGACTCGACCACAGATACGCAGTATTTT. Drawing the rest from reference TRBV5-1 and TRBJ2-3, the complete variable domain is KAGVTQTPRYLIKTRGQQVTLSCSPISGHRSVSWYQQTPGQGLQFLFEYFSETQRNKGNFPGRFSGRQFSNSRSEMNVSTLELGDSALYLCASSPRDSTTDTQYFGPGTRLTVL.